This T cell receptor (beta chain) stems from a study of T cells after yellow fever vaccination. TCRdb redid the calling of the 5' RACE reads with MiXCR, one entry per CDR3 protein. This table holds around 340,000 distinct CDR3 sequences, approximately 12% found once. This clonotype was found a few times. CDR1 is MNHEY and CDR2 is SVGAGI in the germline V gene. The CDR3 extends over 12 amino acids. The ends were cut back, 4 bases at V and 9 bases at J, with 10 bases in the middle. The V and J genes are TRBV6-5 and TRBJ2-1; no clear D. The sequenced sample was CD4+ T cells sorted from PBMCs, obtained 15 days after the yellow fever booster vaccination. The sequence was obtained from a man aged 18 to 35 who received the YFV17D yellow fever vaccine. CDR3 sequence (DNA): TGTGCCAGCAGTTCCAGGACCGGTGAGCAGTTCTTC. This translates into CASSSRTGEQFF.